The 26 T cell receptor beta chains reported below all come from one sample, sequenced in a study of T-cell reconstitution after alpha-beta-depleted transplantation in children. Notes on the study in general: After one year, T-cell counts and TCRbeta diversity mostly came from new T cells.

During its preparation, the TCRbeta library received unique molecular identifiers. MiXCR, applied by TCRdb to the PCR reads, yields one record per CDR3 protein. This sample has approximately 300,000 distinct CDR3 sequences, with roughly 7.8% found just once. For these TCRs, the target antigens are not known. The source was peripheral blood, collected 360 days after TCRalphabeta/CD19-depleted stem cell transplant. These receptors were collected from a female patient aged 2 to 10 who had a stem cell transplant for Fanconi anemia, so the T cells may come from the graft donor.

The rearrangement links TRBV4-2 to TRBJ2-5, with 8 nucleotides matching TRBD2. This CDR3 spans 15 amino acids. Trimming removed 0 bases from V and 5 bases from J; junction bases left unmatched: 5. The germline V gene has CDR1 LGHNA and CDR2 YNFKEQ. DNA for the CDR3: TGTGCCAGCAGCCAAGATGGCCGGGGGGGGGAGACCCAGTACTTC. This codes for CASSQDGRGGETQYF.

This clonotype has ten or more counts. The chain carries TRBV5-1 and TRBJ2-2, with D perhaps matching TRBD1 (5 bases). V lost 8 bases and J lost 1, with 9 bases in between. CDR3 length: 13 amino acids. The V gene's germline CDR1 is SGHRS and CDR2 YFSETQ. The CDR3: CASSRENTGELFF. The CDR3 coding sequence is TGCGCCAGTAGCAGGGAGAACACCGGGGAGCTGTTTTTT.

V and J are TRBV12-3 or TRBV12-4 and TRBJ2-3; TRBD2 aligns across 8 bases. V shed 5 bases, J shed 5 bases, and the junction held 9 bases outside the gene matches. This CDR3 contains 15 residues. This chain's CDR3 is CASSLLGGARDTQYF. CDR3 in DNA: TGTGCCAGCAGTCTGCTCGGGGGGGCACGAGATACGCAGTATTTT.

This clonotype was observed at least ten times. The gene calls are TRBV20-1 and TRBJ2-3; TRBD1 agrees at 7 bases. The germline CDR1 and CDR2 sequences are DFQATT and SNEGSKA (reference sequence). This CDR3 spans 13 amino acids. V lost 2 bases, J lost 1 base, and 0 bases stayed unmatched. This chain's CDR3 is CSARQGGTDTQYF. The CDR3 region has the DNA TGCAGTGCTAGACAGGGGGGCACAGATACGCAGTATTTT.

This clonotype was observed at least ten times. The chain uses TRBV13 and TRBJ2-1; TRBD2 matches 10 bases. The CDR3 consists of 16 residues. V shed 3 bases and J 10 bases; nucleotides not matched to a gene: 12. Germline CDR1 is PRHDT and CDR2 is FYEKMQ (reference sequence). The CDR3 sequence is CASSFFSAGGPLEQFF. The CDR3 DNA follows: TGTGCCAGCAGCTTCTTTTCAGCGGGGGGGCCGCTAGAGCAGTTCTTC.

With respect to this clonotype: This may be a read error: a much more frequent sequence differs by one nucleotide. J is TRBJ1-5 and V is TRBV7-2; no clear D gene. The CDR3 runs to 13 residues. Germline V gene lookup returns CDR1 SGHTA and CDR2 FQGNSA. CDR3 region: CASSLSYNQPQLF. CDR3 bases: TGTGCCAGCAGCTTATCTTATAATCAGCCCCAGCTTTTT.

The sample holds many counts of this clonotype. The V call is TRBV11-2, the J call TRBJ2-2; D not resolved. The germline V gene encodes CDR1 SGHAT and CDR2 FQNNGV. The CDR3 runs 12 residues. V was shortened by 1 base and J by 7 bases, with 4 bases between the two germline ends. The CDR3 sequence is CASSLGDGELFF. In nucleotides, the CDR3 is TGTGCCAGCAGCTTAGGGGACGGGGAGCTGTTTTTT.

This clonotype has ten or more counts. The chain employs TRBV6-5 and TRBJ1-1, with D maybe TRBD1 (5 bases). The CDR3 extends over 15 amino acids. The germline CDR1 and CDR2 sequences are MNHEY and SVGAGI. Trimming took off 2 bases at V and 0 bases at J, with 10 bases between the two ends. The CDR3: CASSYLSGMNTEAFF. DNA for the CDR3: TGTGCCAGCAGTTACCTCTCAGGGATGAACACTGAAGCTTTCTTT.

This clonotype came up a few times. The V gene is TRBV5-6, the J gene TRBJ2-7, with 7 bases lining up with TRBD1. From germline, CDR1 is SGHDT and CDR2 YYEEEE. This CDR3 is built from 14 residues. With V trimmed by 4 bases and J by 4 bases, 8 bases remained unmatched. The chain's CDR3 is CASSPLGTAYEQYV. Written as DNA, the CDR3 is TGTGCCAGCAGCCCCCTCGGGACAGCGTACGAGCAGTACGTC.

This clonotype was seen many times. The chain links TRBV12-3 or TRBV12-4 to TRBJ2-7; 7 bases are shared with TRBD1. The V segment lost 5 bases and the J segment 2 bases; nucleotides outside the gene matches: 3. The CDR3 loop spans 13 amino acids. The DNA for the CDR3 is TGTGCCAGCAGTCGGGACAGTACCTACGAGCAGTACGTC. Translating gives CASSRDSTYEQYV.

This clonotype was observed at least ten times. This chain uses TRBV6-2 or TRBV6-3 with TRBJ2-1, with D hard to call. This CDR3 contains 14 residues. V lost 7 bases, J lost 8 bases, and 18 bases lay in between. Per the germline V gene, CDR1 is MNHEY and CDR2 is SVGEGT. In DNA form, the CDR3 reads TGTGCCAGCACTATTTCCCTCGCTATCGATGAGCAGTTCTTC. Translation gives CASTISLAIDEQFF.

This clonotype has at least ten counts. V usage is TRBV7-9 and J usage is TRBJ2-3; 8 positions agree with TRBD2. CDR3 length equals 15 residues. After removal of 5 bases from V and 5 bases from J, the junction contained 9 bases not matched to a gene. The germline V gene has CDR1 SEHNR and CDR2 FQNEAQ (reference sequence). CDR3 sequence (DNA): TGTGCCAGCAGCCTGCGGGGACTAGGGGAAGATACGCAGTATTTT. It encodes CASSLRGLGEDTQYF. The whole variable domain, remainder taken from reference TRBV7-9 and TRBJ2-3, is DTGVSQNPRHKITKRGQNVTFRCDPISEHNRLYWYRQTLGQGPEFLTYFQNEAQLEKSRLLSDRFSAERPKGSFSTLEIQRTEQGDSAMYLCASSLRGLGEDTQYFGPGTRLTVL.

This clonotype was counted at least ten times. The chain carries TRBV4-2 and TRBJ2-1, with 10 nucleotides matching TRBD1. With 10 bases clipped from V and 9 bases from J, the junction kept 9 bases outside the gene matches. This CDR3 comprises 13 residues. Looked up from germline, CDR1 is LGHNA and CDR2 is YNFKEQ. CDR3 amino acids: CAIGDRGFTEQFF. Here the CDR3 DNA reads TGTGCCATCGGGGACAGGGGATTTACTGAGCAGTTCTTC.

The gene calls are TRBV7-3 and TRBJ2-3, with 7 bases that match TRBD2. J lost 3 bases, V lost 2 bases, and 5 bases had no gene match. The CDR3 contains 15 residues. CDR1 and CDR2 from the germline V gene are SGHTA and FQGTGA. Here the CDR3 reads CASSLEAGETDTQYF. In DNA, the CDR3 is TGTGCCAGCAGCTTAGAGGCGGGAGAAACAGATACGCAGTATTTT. The full variable domain, completed using reference TRBV7-3 and TRBJ2-3, is GAGVSQTPSNKVTEKGKYVELRCDPISGHTALYWYRQSLGQGPEFLIYFQGTGAADDSGLPNDRFFAVRPEGSVSTLKIQRTERGDSAVYLCASSLEAGETDTQYFGPGTRLTVL.

A few counts support this clonotype. In DNA, the CDR3 is TGTGCCAGCTCACTACTAACAGGGGTGGAGACCCAGTACTTC. This codes for CASSLLTGVETQYF. The V gene is TRBV18, the J gene TRBJ2-5, with TRBD1 matching over 7 bases. V gave up 4 bases and J gave up 5 bases; unmatched junction bases: 7. Germline assignment: CDR1 KGHSH and CDR2 LQKENI. This CDR3 is 14 amino acids long.

The V gene is TRBV6-2 or TRBV6-3, the J gene TRBJ2-6; TRBD2 matches 7 bases. V shed 8 bases and J 3 bases; nucleotides not matched to a gene: 10. From germline, CDR1 is MNHEY and CDR2 SVGEGT. The CDR3 covers 16 residues. CDR3 in DNA: TGTGCCAGCGGCAGACAGTCTAGCGGTGGGGCCAACGTCCTGACTTTC. Protein: CASGRQSSGGANVLTF.

This clonotype was picked up many times. The chain combines TRBV28 with TRBJ2-7; D assignment may be TRBD1 or TRBD2 (5 bases each). Germline CDR1 and CDR2: MDHEN and SYDVKM. CDR3 length: 14 amino acids. Trimming stripped 9 bases from V and 2 bases from J, with 17 bases between. CDR3 nucleotides: TGTGCCAGTCAGAAATCCGGGACGGCCTACGAGCAGTACGTC. As protein: CASQKSGTAYEQYV.

This clonotype was observed a handful of times. The V gene is TRBV11-1, the J gene TRBJ2-5; TRBD2 is a possible D gene (6 bases). This CDR3 contains 15 residues. Germline-derived CDR1 and CDR2 are SGHAT and FQDESV (reference sequence). Trimming pared 5 bases from V and 7 bases from J, leaving 20 bases between. The CDR3 is CASSAETSIIGTQYF. The CDR3 DNA sequence: TGTGCCAGCAGCGCCGAGACTAGTATCATCGGGACCCAGTACTTC. Filled out from reference TRBV11-1 and TRBJ2-5, the complete variable domain reads EAEVAQSPRYKITEKSQAVAFWCDPISGHATLYWYRQILGQGPELLVQFQDESVVDDSQLPKDRFSAERLKGVDSTLKIQPAELGDSAMYLCASSAETSIIGTQYFGPGTRLLVL.

The chain couples TRBV20-1 to TRBJ2-3; 7 bases map to TRBD1. The CDR3 runs to 15 residues. The germline V gene has CDR1 DFQATT and CDR2 SNEGSKA (reference sequence). V trimming: 4 bases; J trimming: 0 bases; junction bases outside the gene matches: 7. CDR3 in amino acids: CSATSGGESTDTQYF. CDR3 DNA: TGCAGTGCTACGTCAGGGGGTGAAAGCACAGATACGCAGTATTTT.

This clonotype came up many times. The chain uses TRBV20-1 and TRBJ1-5; no firm D call. There are 14 residues in the CDR3. Trimming took off 6 bases at V and 1 base at J, with 13 bases between the two ends. Per the germline V gene, CDR1 is DFQATT and CDR2 is SNEGSKA (reference sequence). The CDR3: CSANEGPSNQPQHF. The DNA for the CDR3 is TGCAGTGCCAATGAAGGTCCAAGCAATCAGCCCCAGCATTTT.

This clonotype showed up many times. The rearrangement links TRBV5-6 to TRBJ2-7, with 12 bases identical to TRBD2. The germline V gene encodes CDR1 SGHDT and CDR2 YYEEEE. The CDR3 sequence is 14 residues long. With 5 bases clipped from V and 2 bases from J, the junction kept 2 bases outside the gene matches. The CDR3 sequence is CASRSSGGAYEQYF. CDR3 DNA sequence: TGTGCCAGCAGGTCTAGCGGGGGGGCCTACGAGCAGTACTTC. Drawing the rest from reference TRBV5-6 and TRBJ2-7, the complete variable domain is DAGVTQSPTHLIKTRGQQVTLRCSPKSGHDTVSWYQQALGQGPQFIFQYYEEEERQRGNFPDRFSGHQFPNYSSELNVNALLLGDSALYLCASRSSGGAYEQYFGPGTRLTVT.

This clonotype was seen ten or more times. The V gene is TRBV5-1, the J gene TRBJ2-3, with D unresolved. The germline V and J ends were trimmed by 0 bases and 4 bases, with 9 bases remaining between them. The CDR3 runs 14 residues. Germline V gene lookup returns CDR1 SGHRS and CDR2 YFSETQ. As DNA, the CDR3 is TGCGCCAGCAGCTTGGACCCAGCCTCAGATACGCAGTATTTT. Translating gives CASSLDPASDTQYF.

This clonotype was seen at least ten times. The V gene is TRBV12-3 or TRBV12-4, the J gene TRBJ1-3; D is ambiguous. The CDR3 sequence is 15 residues long. The V and J ends lost 3 bases and 0 bases respectively, with 9 bases between them. CDR3 protein: CASSFYMDSGNTIYF. CDR3 coding DNA: TGTGCCAGCAGTTTTTATATGGACTCTGGAAACACCATATATTTT.

Many counts were recorded for this clonotype. The rearrangement uses TRBV12-3 or TRBV12-4 and TRBJ2-1, with D possibly being TRBD2 (6 bases). The CDR3 length is 14 residues. V was clipped by 2 bases and J by 4 bases, with 9 bases between them. The CDR3 is CASSLQGGYNEQFF. For the CDR3, the DNA is TGTGCCAGCAGTTTACAGGGAGGATACAATGAGCAGTTCTTC.

This clonotype was counted between two and nine times. This CDR3 reads CASSPRTGPSTDTQYF. CDR3 sequence (DNA): TGTGCCAGCAGTCCAAGGACAGGGCCTAGCACAGATACGCAGTATTTT. This chain uses TRBV28 with TRBJ2-3, with TRBD1 identical over 8 bases. Germline V gives CDR1 MDHEN, CDR2 SYDVKM. The CDR3 covers 16 residues. V was pared by 5 bases and J by 0 bases, with 7 bases of the junction left unmatched.

This clonotype was detected ten times or more. J is TRBJ1-1 and V is TRBV29-1; no clear D gene. The germline gives CDR1 SQVTM, CDR2 ANQGSEA. The CDR3 spans 14 residues. With 5 bases removed from V and 2 bases from J, the gap between germline ends came to 15 bases. The CDR3 DNA follows: TGCAGCGTTTTCCTTCAGACCGCCAACACTGAAGCTTTCTTT. Translated, it gives CSVFLQTANTEAFF.